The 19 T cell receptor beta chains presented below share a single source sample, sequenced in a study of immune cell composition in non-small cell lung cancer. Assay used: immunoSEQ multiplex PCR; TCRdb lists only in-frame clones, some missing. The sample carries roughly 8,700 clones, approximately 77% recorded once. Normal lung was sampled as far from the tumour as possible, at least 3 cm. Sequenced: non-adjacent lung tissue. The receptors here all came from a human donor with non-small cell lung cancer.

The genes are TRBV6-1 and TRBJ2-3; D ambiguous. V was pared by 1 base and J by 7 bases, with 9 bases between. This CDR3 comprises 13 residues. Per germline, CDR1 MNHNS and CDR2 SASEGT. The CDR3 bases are TGTGCCAGCAGTGAAGGTAACCGAAATACGCAGTATTTT. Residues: CASSEGNRNTQYF.

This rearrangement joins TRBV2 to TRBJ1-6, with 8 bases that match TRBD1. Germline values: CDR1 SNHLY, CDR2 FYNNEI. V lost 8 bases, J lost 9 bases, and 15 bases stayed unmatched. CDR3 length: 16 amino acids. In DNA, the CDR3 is TGTGCCAGCGAGTACGAGAGAGGACAGGGTAGTTCACCCCTCCACTTT. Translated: CASEYERGQGSSPLHF.

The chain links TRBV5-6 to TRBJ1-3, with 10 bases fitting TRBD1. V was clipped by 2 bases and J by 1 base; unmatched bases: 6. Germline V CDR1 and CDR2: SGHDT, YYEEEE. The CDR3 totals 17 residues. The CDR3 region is CASSFPDRGRSGNTIYF. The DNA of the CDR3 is TGTGCCAGCAGCTTTCCCGACAGGGGGCGATCTGGAAACACCATATATTTT.

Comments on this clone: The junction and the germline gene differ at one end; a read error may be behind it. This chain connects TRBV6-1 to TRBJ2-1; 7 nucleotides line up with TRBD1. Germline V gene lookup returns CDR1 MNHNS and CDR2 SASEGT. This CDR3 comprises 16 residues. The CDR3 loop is CAISESMAGGYNEQFF. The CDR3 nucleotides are TGTGCCATCAGTGAGTCTATGGCAGGGGGCTACAATGAGCAGTTCTTC.

CDR3: CASSRGTASSGNTIYF. CDR3 bases: TGTGCCAGCAGCCGCGGGACAGCTTCTTCTGGAAACACCATATATTTT. The chain joins TRBV5-8 to TRBJ1-3, with 7 bases that match TRBD1. The CDR3 is 16 residues long. V trimming: 4 bases; J trimming: 1 base; junction bases outside the gene matches: 8. Per the germline V gene, CDR1 is SGHTS and CDR2 is YDEGEE.

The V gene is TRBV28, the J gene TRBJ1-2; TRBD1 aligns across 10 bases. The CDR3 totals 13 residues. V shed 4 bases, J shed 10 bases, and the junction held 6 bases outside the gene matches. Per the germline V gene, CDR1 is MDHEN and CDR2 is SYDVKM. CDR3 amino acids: CASSSGQGFVYTF. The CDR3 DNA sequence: TGTGCCAGCAGTTCGGGACAGGGGTTTGTCTACACCTTC.

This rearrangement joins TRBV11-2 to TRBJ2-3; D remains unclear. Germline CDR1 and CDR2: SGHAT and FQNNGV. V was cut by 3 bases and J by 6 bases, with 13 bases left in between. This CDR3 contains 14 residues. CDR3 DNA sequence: TGTGCCAGCAGCTTCTGGGGTCCCAGGGATACGCAGTATTTT. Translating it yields CASSFWGPRDTQYF.

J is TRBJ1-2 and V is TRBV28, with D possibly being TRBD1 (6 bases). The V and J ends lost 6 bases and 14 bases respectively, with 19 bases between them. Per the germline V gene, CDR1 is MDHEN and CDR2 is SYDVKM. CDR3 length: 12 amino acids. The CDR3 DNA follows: TGTGCCAGCAGCCAAACAGGGATCCTAGAGACCTTC. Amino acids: CASSQTGILETF.

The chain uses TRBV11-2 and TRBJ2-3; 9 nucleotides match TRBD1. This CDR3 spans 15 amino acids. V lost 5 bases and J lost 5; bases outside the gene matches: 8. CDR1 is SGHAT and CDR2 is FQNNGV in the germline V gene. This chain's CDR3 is CASSVTGGSKDTQYF. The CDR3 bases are TGTGCCAGCAGCGTGACAGGGGGTTCGAAAGATACGCAGTATTTT.

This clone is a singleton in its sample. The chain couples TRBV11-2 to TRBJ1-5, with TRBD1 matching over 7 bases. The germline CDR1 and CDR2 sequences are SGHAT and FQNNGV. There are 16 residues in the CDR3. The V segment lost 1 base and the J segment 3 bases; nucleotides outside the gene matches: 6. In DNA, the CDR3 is TGTGCCAGCAGCTTAGGAAAGGGGACAGACAATCAGCCCCAGCATTTT. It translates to CASSLGKGTDNQPQHF.

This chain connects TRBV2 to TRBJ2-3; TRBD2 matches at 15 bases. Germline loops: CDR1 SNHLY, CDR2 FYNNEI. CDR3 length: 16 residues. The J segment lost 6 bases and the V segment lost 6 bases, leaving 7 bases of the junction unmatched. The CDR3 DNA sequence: TGTGCCAGCAGCAATAAAGGACTAGCGGGAGGGGATACGCAGTATTTT. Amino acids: CASSNKGLAGGDTQYF.

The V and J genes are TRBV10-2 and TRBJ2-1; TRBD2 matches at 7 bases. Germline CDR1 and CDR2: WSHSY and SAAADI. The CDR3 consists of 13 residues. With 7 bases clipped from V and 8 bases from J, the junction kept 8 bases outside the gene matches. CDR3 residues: CASMGGGRDEQFF. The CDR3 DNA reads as TGCGCCAGCATGGGAGGAGGGAGGGATGAGCAGTTCTTC.

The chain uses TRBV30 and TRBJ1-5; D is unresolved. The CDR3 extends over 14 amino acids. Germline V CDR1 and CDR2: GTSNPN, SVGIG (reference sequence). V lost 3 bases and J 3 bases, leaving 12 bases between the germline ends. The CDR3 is CAWSRDSNNQPQHF. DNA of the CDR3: TGTGCCTGGAGCCGCGACTCGAACAATCAGCCCCAGCATTTT.

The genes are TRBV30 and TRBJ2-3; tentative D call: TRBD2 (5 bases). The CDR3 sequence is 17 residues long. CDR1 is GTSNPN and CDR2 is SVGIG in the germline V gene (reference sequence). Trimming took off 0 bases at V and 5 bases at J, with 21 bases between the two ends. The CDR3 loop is CAWSVRWRRVMGDTQYF. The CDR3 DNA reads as TGTGCCTGGAGTGTACGTTGGCGGCGGGTTATGGGAGATACGCAGTATTTT. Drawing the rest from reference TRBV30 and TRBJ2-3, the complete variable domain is SQTIHQWPATLVQPVGSPLSLECTVEGTSNPNLYWYRQAAGRGLQLLFYSVGIGQISSEVPQNLSASRPQDRQFILSSKKLLLSDSGFYLCAWSVRWRRVMGDTQYFGPGTRLTVL.

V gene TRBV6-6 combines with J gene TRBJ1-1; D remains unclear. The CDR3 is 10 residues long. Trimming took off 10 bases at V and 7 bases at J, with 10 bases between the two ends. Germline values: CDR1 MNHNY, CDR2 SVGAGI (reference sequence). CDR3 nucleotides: TGTGCCACTCTATTCGGTGAAGCTTTCTTT. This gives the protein CATLFGEAFF.

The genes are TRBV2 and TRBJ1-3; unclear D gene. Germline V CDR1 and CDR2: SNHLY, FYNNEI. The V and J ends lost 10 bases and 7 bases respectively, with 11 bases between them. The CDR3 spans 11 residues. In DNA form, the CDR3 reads TGTGCCAAGCTCTCGGGGAACACCATATATTTT. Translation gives CAKLSGNTIYF.

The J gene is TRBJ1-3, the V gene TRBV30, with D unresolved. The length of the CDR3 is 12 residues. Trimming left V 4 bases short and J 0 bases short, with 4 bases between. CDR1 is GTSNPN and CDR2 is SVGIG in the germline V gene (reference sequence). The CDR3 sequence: CAWKSSGNTIYF. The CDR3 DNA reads TGTGCCTGGAAGAGCTCTGGAAACACCATATATTTT.

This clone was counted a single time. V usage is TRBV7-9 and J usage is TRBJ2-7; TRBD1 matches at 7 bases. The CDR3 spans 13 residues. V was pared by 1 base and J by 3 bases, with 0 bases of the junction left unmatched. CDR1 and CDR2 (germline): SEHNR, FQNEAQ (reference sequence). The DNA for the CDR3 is TGTGCCAGCAGCTTAGGGACAGGCTACGAGCAGTACTTC. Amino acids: CASSLGTGYEQYF.

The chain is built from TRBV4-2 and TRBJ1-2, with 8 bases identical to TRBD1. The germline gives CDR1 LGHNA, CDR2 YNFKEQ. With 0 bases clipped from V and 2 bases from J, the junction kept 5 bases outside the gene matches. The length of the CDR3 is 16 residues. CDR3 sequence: CASSQDRQGANYGYTF. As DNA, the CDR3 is TGTGCCAGCAGCCAAGATCGGCAGGGGGCGAACTATGGCTACACCTTC.